These T cell receptor beta chains were read from a single sample in a study of technical replicates of blood from a handful of donors. The assay was immunoSEQ multiplex PCR, and TCRdb's table has in-frame clones only and misses some. This sample has more than 65,000 clones, with nearly 96% found just once. The material sequenced was T cells isolated from PBMCs. All receptors derive from a human donor in good health. Each CDR3 is given with its conserved first and last residue. Each record gives: clone size, V gene, D gene, J gene, CDR3 DNA, CDR3 protein. D genes are given only for firm matches. Clone size is stated in some rows and not others, as once, few, many or a class when expanded.

NA	TRBV28	TRBD2	TRBJ2-7	TGTGCCAGCAGACCGGGACTAGCGGGGGTCGAGCAGTACTTC	CASRPGLAGVEQYF
NA	TRBV4-3	NA	TRBJ2-1	TGCGCCAGCAGCCAAGGAGGAGACAATGAGCAGTTCTTC	CASSQGGDNEQFF
once	TRBV11-2	NA	TRBJ2-3	TGTGCCAGCAGCCAAATGGAGGGAACAGATACGCAGTATTTT	CASSQMEGTDTQYF
NA	TRBV12-5	NA	TRBJ1-1	TGTGCTAGTGGTGCAACCAGGAACACTGAAGCTTTCTTT	CASGATRNTEAFF
NA	TRBV21-1	NA	TRBJ1-2	TGTGCCAGCTCCCTTGGGACAGGGCCGGGTTTAGCTAACTACTATGGCTACACCTTC	CASSLGTGPGLANYYGYTF
once	TRBV15	NA	TRBJ1-1	TGTGCCACCAGCAGGACTGAATACACTGAAGCTTTCTTT	CATSRTEYTEAFF
NA	TRBV18	NA	TRBJ2-7	TGTGCCAGCTCACCCCGGGACACCCTCTCCTACGAGCAGTACTTC	CASSPRDTLSYEQYF
NA	TRBV28	TRBD1	TRBJ2-7	TGTGCATACTCACACGGACAGGACAGGGGCTACGAGCAGTACTTC	CAYSHGQDRGYEQYF
NA	TRBV4-1	NA	TRBJ2-7	TGCGCCAGCAGCCAAGAACGAGAGCTAGCGAACGAGCAGTACTTC	CASSQERELANEQYF
once	TRBV6-5	NA	TRBJ1-1	TGTGCCAGCAGTTACTCGGCTGCCACGAACACTGAAGCTTTCTTT	CASSYSAATNTEAFF
NA	TRBV5-1	NA	TRBJ2-1	TGCGCCAGCAGCCCCCGGACTGGGAATGAGCAGTTCTTC	CASSPRTGNEQFF
once	TRBV28	NA	TRBJ2-5	TGTGCCAGCAGTTTCGCCGTCAGGGGCCTCCAAGAGACCCAGTACTTC	CASSFAVRGLQETQYF
NA	TRBV11-2	NA	TRBJ2-7	TGTGCCAGCAGTCCACAGGGACCCTACTACTACGAGCAGTACTTC	CASSPQGPYYYEQYF
NA	TRBV4-1	NA	TRBJ1-1	TGCGCCAGCAGCCATTTGGGGGGGGTTCGAGCTTTCTTT	CASSHLGGVRAFF
NA	TRBV28	TRBD1	TRBJ1-1	TGTGCCAGCAGGCGGGACAGGTTCAGGAACACTGAAGCTTTCTTT	CASRRDRFRNTEAFF
NA	TRBV7-3	TRBD1	TRBJ2-7	TGTGCCAGCAGCTTAACTCCCATACAGGGGACGGCCTACGAGCAGTACTTC	CASSLTPIQGTAYEQYF
NA	TRBV19	NA	TRBJ1-4	TGTGCCAGCCGTACAGGGTTCGGGAAACTGTTTTTT	CASRTGFGKLFF
NA	TRBV4-1	TRBD1	TRBJ2-3	TGCGCCAGCAGCCCTGGACAGGGAACAGATACGCAGTATTTT	CASSPGQGTDTQYF
NA	TRBV30	TRBD1	TRBJ2-4	TGTGCCTGGAGTGGACAGGGTCTTCACTTC	CAWSGQGLHF
NA	TRBV11-2	NA	TRBJ2-1	TGTGCCAGCAGCTCGACCCGAGGCTCCTACAATGAGCAGTTCTTC	CASSSTRGSYNEQFF
NA	TRBV12-1	NA	TRBJ1-2	TGTGCCAGCAGCTTTGGGACAGGGGACTATGGCTACACCTTC	CASSFGTGDYGYTF
NA	TRBV6-5	TRBD1	TRBJ2-5	TGTGCCAGCAGTTTTAGACAGGGTGAGACCCAGTACTTC	CASSFRQGETQYF
NA	TRBV9	TRBD1	TRBJ1-2	TGTGCCAGCAGCGTTTCCGGGACAGGGGGCAATGGCTACACCTTC	CASSVSGTGGNGYTF
NA	TRBV5-1	TRBD1	TRBJ2-7	TGCGCCAGCAGCTTGTTCGCAAATGACAGGGTTTCCCACGAGCAGTACTTC	CASSLFANDRVSHEQYF
NA	TRBV30	NA	TRBJ1-1	TGTGCGTACGAGAGGAACACTGAAGCTTTCTTT	CAYERNTEAFF
once	TRBV7-6	NA	TRBJ1-4	TGTGCCAGCAGCTTAGCCTCGGAAAAACTGTTTTTT	CASSLASEKLFF
NA	TRBV11-3	TRBD2	TRBJ2-7	TGTGCCAGCAGCTTAGGAAGCGGGGGATCCTACGAGCAGTACTTC	CASSLGSGGSYEQYF
NA	TRBV11-2	TRBD1	TRBJ1-1	TGTGCCAGCAGCCCAATACCGGGACAGGGGTTAACTGAAGCTTTCTTT	CASSPIPGQGLTEAFF
NA	TRBV7-9	NA	TRBJ2-7	TGTGCCAGCAGCCCTCTTCTAGAATCTAATGAGCAGTACTTC	CASSPLLESNEQYF
NA	TRBV5-1	NA	TRBJ2-1	TGCGCCAGCAGCTTGGAGGGGCCAACCTACAATGAGCAGTTCTTC	CASSLEGPTYNEQFF
NA	TRBV4-2	TRBD2	TRBJ2-5	TGTGCCAGCAGCCAAGAAGTTACGGTACTAGCGGGAGAGAGGGCACAAGAGACCCAGTACTTC	CASSQEVTVLAGERAQETQYF
NA	TRBV7-9	NA	TRBJ2-5	TGTGCCAGCAGGCTAGGAGAGACCCAGTACTTC	CASRLGETQYF
NA	TRBV9	NA	TRBJ1-3	TGTGCCAGCAGCGGGAGCTCTGGAAACACCATATATTTT	CASSGSSGNTIYF
NA	TRBV6-4	NA	TRBJ2-7	TGTGCCAGCAGCGACCGCTTTGGGGGCAAGAACGAGCAGTACTTC	CASSDRFGGKNEQYF
NA	TRBV18	TRBD1	TRBJ1-3	TGTGCCAGCTCACCACCGCCGGGACAGGGGCCAAACACCATATATTTT	CASSPPPGQGPNTIYF
NA	TRBV11-2	TRBD1	TRBJ2-1	TGTGCCAGCTTGGGGGTGGGACAGGGGCAGTTCTTC	CASLGVGQGQFF
NA	TRBV6-5	NA	TRBJ2-1	TGTGCCAGCAGTTATGGCAGTCTGTACGAGCAGTTCTTC	CASSYGSLYEQFF
few	TRBV6-5	TRBD1	TRBJ1-4	TGTGCCAGCCACAGGGCAGGGGGATATGAAAAACTGTTTTTT	CASHRAGGYEKLFF
NA	TRBV6-6	NA	TRBJ1-4	TGTGCCAGCAGTTACGGTGGCAATGAAAAACTGTTTTTT	CASSYGGNEKLFF
NA	TRBV27	TRBD1	TRBJ1-2	TGTGCCAGCAGTCCCCGACAGGGGTCAACCAGCTATGGCTACACCTTC	CASSPRQGSTSYGYTF
NA	TRBV6-5	TRBD1	TRBJ1-4	TGTGCCAGCAGCAAGGACAGGTCACGGGAAAAACTGTTTTTT	CASSKDRSREKLFF
NA	TRBV30	TRBD2	TRBJ2-5	TGTGCCTGGAGTGTTATTGCCGGGAGGGAAGAGACCCAGTACTTC	CAWSVIAGREETQYF
NA	TRBV2	NA	TRBJ1-2	TGTGCCAGCAGTGAAGGGGCAGCCTCAAACTATGGCTACACCTTC	CASSEGAASNYGYTF
NA	TRBV18	TRBD2	TRBJ2-1	TGTGCCAGCTCACCCTCTTCCGGGACTAGTATGGAGCAGTTCTTC	CASSPSSGTSMEQFF
NA	TRBV2	NA	TRBJ1-3	TGTGCCAGCAGTGAGGATCGGGGGATCTCTGGAAACACCATATATTTT	CASSEDRGISGNTIYF
many	TRBV15	TRBD1	TRBJ2-3	TGTGCCACCAGCAGAAGGACAGGGGGCACAGATACGCAGTATTTT	CATSRRTGGTDTQYF
NA	TRBV11-2	TRBD1	TRBJ1-5	TGTGCCAGCAGCGCACAGGGGGCTAATCAGCCCCAGCATTTT	CASSAQGANQPQHF
few	TRBV20-1	NA	TRBJ1-1	TGCAGTGCTGGGGGGGCTGAAGCTTTCTTT	CSAGGAEAFF
NA	TRBV9	NA	TRBJ2-5	TGTGCCAGCAGCGCCGACAAAGACCAAGAGACCCAGTACTTC	CASSADKDQETQYF
NA	TRBV7-9	TRBD1	TRBJ2-7	TGTGCCAGCAGCTTCGCTTCGAGGGGACAGGGTTCCTACGAGCAGTACTTC	CASSFASRGQGSYEQYF
NA	TRBV9	NA	TRBJ2-5	TGTGCCAGCAGTTCACCTAGCGAACAAGAGACCCAGTACTTC	CASSSPSEQETQYF
NA	TRBV7-6	TRBD2	TRBJ2-5	TGTGCCAGCAGCCCCACAAGCGGGAACCAAGAGACCCAGTACTTC	CASSPTSGNQETQYF